Sequencing of this TCR beta chain was carried out in a study of blood T cell repertoires in COVID-19. Study-wide context: There were acute and convalescent COVID-19 samples, and they came from the United States, Italy and Spain. Sample material is recorded as cDNA or gDNA derived from T cells, B-cell-depleted T cells, or PBMCs.

In the original analysis: Amplified reference gene primers provided the basis for estimating nucleated cell counts. Only in-frame clones appear in the TCRdb table, and some are missing; sequencing was by immunoSEQ multiplex PCR. V and J calls and clone size are those listed in that table; D and trimming were worked out from the DNA. The data contain under 200,000 clones, 83% of them seen just once; the ten biggest clones take up about 1.5%. The CDR3 consists of 16 residues. Germline V gene lookup returns CDR1 SGHTA and CDR2 FQGNSA. V was cut by 3 bases and J by 0 bases, with 14 bases left in between.

The source is a human donor in a cohort sampled during active COVID-19. The rearrangement joins TRBV7-2 to TRBJ2-5; D is perhaps TRBD2 (6 bases). Sample: peripheral blood. Here the CDR3 DNA reads TGTGCCAGCAGCTTGAGCGGGCCCCGCTACCAAGAGACCCAGTACTTC. Residues: CASSLSGPRYQETQYF.